The source of this TCR beta chain is a study of tumor-infiltrating lymphocytes in oesophageal squamous cell carcinoma. Looked up from germline, CDR1 is ENHRY and CDR2 is SYGVKD. This CDR3 has 16 amino acids. The germline V and J ends were trimmed by 3 bases and 7 bases, with 22 bases remaining between them. TCRdb recomputed calls from the PCR reads with MiXCR, one row per CDR3 protein. Of about 10,000 distinct CDR3 sequences listed, roughly three fifths are singletons. This receptor was identified in a female donor with esophageal squamous cell carcinoma. V and J are TRBV10-3 and TRBJ2-7; maybe TRBD1 (6 bases). The source material was esophageal tumor tissue. This CDR3 is CAISDLGAGTGNEQYF. The CDR3 nucleotides read TGTGCCATCAGTGATTTGGGGGCGGGTACCGGTAATGAGCAGTACTTC.